The clone carrying this T cell receptor (beta chain) was found once. Antigen unknown. This specimen belongs to a study of vaccination effects on CD4 cells after COVID-19. Profiled with immunoSEQ multiplex PCR; TCRdb holds only in-frame clones, not every one. The table includes about 68,000 clones, 80% detected once. The ViraFEST assay expanded antigen-specific CD4+ T cells with viral peptide pools before sequencing. With approximately 9 days of culture completed, CD4+ T cells were isolated. Prior SARS-CoV-2 infection was absent in the vaccine recipients, as shown by negative nucleocapsid antibodies. After approximately 2 million PBMC were placed in each well, they were cultured with around 10 IU/ml IL-2 and 8 to 10 ug/ml peptides. Half-medium exchanges with IL-2 medium took place on days 3 and 7. Whole-study findings and limits: In healthy vaccinees, only 1 of 255 vaccine-induced clones cross-reacted with common cold coronaviruses. Relatively few convalescent patients took part in the study, which had no early post-infection timepoints.

Trimming cost V 3 bases and J 8 bases, with 16 bases left between them. The CDR3 sequence is 14 residues long. The germline CDR1 and CDR2 sequences are LNHDA and SQIVND (reference sequence). This TCR came from a human donor who received a COVID-19 vaccine. This rearrangement joins TRBV19 to TRBJ1-2; maybe TRBD1 (5 bases). This sample comprised CD4+ T cells from PBMCs cultured with SARS-CoV-2 spike peptides, obtained before COVID-19 vaccination. The CDR3 nucleotides are TGTGCCAGTAGTATTGTTAGGGCAGGGAAGGGCTACACCTTC. This sequence encodes CASSIVRAGKGYTF. Variable domain in full (rest from reference TRBV19 and TRBJ1-2): DGGITQSPKYLFRKEGQNVTLSCEQNLNHDAMYWYRQDPGQGLRLIYYSQIVNDFQKGDIAEGYSVSREKKESFPLTVTSAQKNPTAFYLCASSIVRAGKGYTFGSGTRLTVV.